The TCR beta chain described here comes from a study of long-term antiretroviral therapy in people with HIV. Study context: It was about a decade before the 2015 immediate-ART recommendation that the earliest samples were taken.

This CDR3 region has 17 residues. The V and J ends lost 5 bases and 5 bases, in that order; junction bases with no gene match: 16. Germline CDR1 and CDR2: MNHEY and SMNVEV (reference sequence). A v3.0 immunoSEQ assay was performed at survey level. Repertoires were generated with immunoSEQ multiplex PCR, while TCRdb's copy carries only in-frame clones and drops some. The data contain around 21,000 clones, approximately 90% of them singletons. Turning to this clone: Its antigen is unknown.

Whole-study findings and limits: Pre-ART clonal expansion yielded clones that dominated the repertoire at all time points.

The rearrangement uses TRBV27 and TRBJ2-7; the match to TRBD2 covers 9 bases. This TCR derives from a woman in her twenties or thirties with HIV. The sample here was unsorted PBMCs, taken approximately 4.4 years before starting antiretroviral therapy. CDR3 in amino acids: CASSLNAGTSPPHEQYF. The CDR3 DNA sequence: TGTGCCAGCAGTCTGAACGCCGGGACTAGCCCCCCTCACGAGCAGTACTTC.